This entry lists 20 T cell receptor beta chains sequenced from one sample in a study of PD-L1 blockade in urothelial cancer. The time point: pretreatment peripheral blood. TCRdb's copy holds only in-frame clones and misses some; the assay was immunoSEQ multiplex PCR. The repertoire includes around 79,000 clones, around 85% of them detected once, and roughly 7.3% sits in the top ten. This specimen consisted of PBMCs, obtained around atezolizumab (anti-PD-L1) treatment. The receptors were sampled from a man aged 35 to 55 with urothelial cancer.

The chain links TRBV5-5 to TRBJ1-3; D is unclear. This CDR3 contains 14 residues. V lost 4 bases to trimming and J lost 7 bases, with 15 bases between them. Germline CDR1 is SGHKS and CDR2 is YYEKEE (reference sequence). Here the CDR3 DNA reads TGTGCCAGCAGCCCTGACATGCATTTCAACACCATATATTTT. It codes for CASSPDMHFNTIYF.

This rearrangement joins TRBV11-2 to TRBJ2-3; D perhaps matches TRBD2 (5 bases). V shed 3 bases and J shed 2 bases, with 6 bases lying between them. The CDR3 is 13 amino acids. Germline V CDR1 and CDR2: SGHAT, FQNNGV. CDR3 in DNA: TGTGCCAGCAGCTTCGGGAACACAGATACGCAGTATTTT. Residues: CASSFGNTDTQYF.

The J gene is TRBJ2-1, the V gene TRBV9; 14 bases align to TRBD2. Germline assignment: CDR1 SGDLS and CDR2 YYNGEE. The CDR3 extends over 16 amino acids. With 3 bases clipped from V and 8 bases from J, the junction kept 7 bases outside the gene matches. The DNA of the CDR3 is TGTGCCAGCAGCGGTGGGACTAGCGGGAGTTTAGATGAGCAGTTCTTC. Translating it yields CASSGGTSGSLDEQFF.

The chain is built from TRBV6-4 and TRBJ2-1; 12 bases align to TRBD2. This CDR3 is 15 amino acids long. Germline assignment: CDR1 MRHNA and CDR2 SNTAGT. V gave up 5 bases and J gave up 6 bases; unmatched junction bases: 5. CDR3 sequence: CASSRGLAGPNEQFF. CDR3 bases: TGTGCCAGCAGTAGGGGACTAGCGGGCCCCAATGAGCAGTTCTTC.

This chain links TRBV7-8 with TRBJ1-1; D remains ambiguous. Germline lookup yields CDR1 SGHVS and CDR2 FQNEAQ. The CDR3 is 17 amino acids. Trimming removed 2 bases from V and 0 bases from J, with 16 bases in between. Written as DNA, the CDR3 is TGTGCCAGCAGCTTATGGCGAGTCGCAGGAATGAACACTGAAGCTTTCTTT. Its translation is CASSLWRVAGMNTEAFF.

This chain connects TRBV7-2 to TRBJ2-1; D is perhaps TRBD1 (6 bases). The CDR3 is 15 amino acids. The germline V and J ends were trimmed by 0 bases and 12 bases, with 18 bases remaining between them. In germline, CDR1 is SGHTA, CDR2 FQGNSA. The CDR3 nucleotides read TGTGCCAGCAGCTTAGCGCGGCCTGCGACAGGTGGGCAGTTCTTC. It codes for CASSLARPATGGQFF.

This clone showed up just a few times. The chain carries TRBV28 and TRBJ2-2; 7 positions match TRBD2. V trimming: 3 bases; J trimming: 6 bases; junction bases outside the gene matches: 4. The germline CDR1 and CDR2 sequences are MDHEN and SYDVKM. This CDR3 region has 14 residues. The CDR3 spells CASSFGGEAGELFF. DNA for the CDR3: TGTGCCAGCAGTTTTGGGGGGGAGGCCGGGGAGCTGTTTTTT.

The V gene is TRBV11-2, the J gene TRBJ2-4; 8 bases are a match to TRBD2. The CDR3 consists of 14 residues. Trimming cost V 4 bases and J 6 bases; bases outside gene matches: 5. Germline V lookup: CDR1 SGHAT, CDR2 FQNNGV. DNA of the CDR3: TGTGCCAGCAGCTCGCGACTAGCGAGAAACATTCAGTACTTC. It is translated as CASSSRLARNIQYF. Variable domain in full (rest from reference TRBV11-2 and TRBJ2-4): EAGVAQSPRYKIIEKRQSVAFWCNPISGHATLYWYQQILGQGPKLLIQFQNNGVVDDSQLPKDRFSAERLKGVDSTLKIQPAKLEDSAVYLCASSSRLARNIQYFGAGTRLSVL.

The chain couples TRBV10-3 to TRBJ2-5; D might be TRBD2 (7 bases). This CDR3 contains 16 residues. CDR1 and CDR2 from the germline V gene are ENHRY and SYGVKD. Trimming shortened V by 0 bases and J by 6 bases, and 17 bases separated the two germline ends. Here the CDR3 DNA reads TGTGCCATCAGTGAGTCGGAGGGGGGGAGAAGGAAGACCCAGTACTTC. This codes for CAISESEGGRRKTQYF.

The chain employs TRBV19 and TRBJ2-5, with TRBD2 matching over 9 bases. Trimming at V came to 1 base and at J to 5 bases, leaving 8 bases not matched to a gene. CDR1 LNHDA and CDR2 SQIVND come from the germline V gene (reference sequence). This CDR3 is 16 amino acids long. The CDR3: CASSIGRREGWETQYF. The DNA of the CDR3 is TGTGCCAGTAGTATAGGACGGCGGGAGGGTTGGGAGACCCAGTACTTC.

This clone was seen a few times. The V call is TRBV7-9, the J call TRBJ2-1; maybe TRBD2 (5 bases). Germline assignment: CDR1 SEHNR and CDR2 FQNEAQ (reference sequence). This CDR3 contains 16 residues. V lost 1 base to trimming and J lost 3 bases, with 13 bases between them. CDR3 in DNA: TGTGCCAGCAGCTTAGGCCGCTTCCGGGACTACAATGAGCAGTTCTTC. Amino acid sequence: CASSLGRFRDYNEQFF.

The genes are TRBV6-1 and TRBJ2-7, with 13 bases matching TRBD2. Germline V lookup: CDR1 MNHNS, CDR2 SASEGT. The trim removed 7 bases at V and 0 bases at J, leaving 3 bases unmatched. CDR3 size: 15 residues. The CDR3 DNA sequence: TGTGCCAGCACTCGGACTAGCGGGAGCTCCTACGAGCAGTACTTC. Its translation: CASTRTSGSSYEQYF.

The V call is TRBV30, the J call TRBJ2-2; possible D gene TRBD1, 6 bases. Trimming pared 7 bases from V and 6 bases from J, leaving 18 bases between. Per the germline V gene, CDR1 is GTSNPN and CDR2 is SVGIG (reference sequence). This CDR3 has 14 residues. CDR3 residues: CASGGQGPPGELFF. The DNA for the CDR3 is TGTGCCTCCGGCGGTCAGGGGCCCCCCGGGGAGCTGTTTTTT.

The chain has TRBV18 and TRBJ2-2, with D possibly being TRBD1 (5 bases). The CDR3 covers 16 residues. Trimming pared 4 bases from V and 2 bases from J, leaving 14 bases between. Germline CDR1 is KGHSH and CDR2 is LQKENI. The DNA for the CDR3 is TGTGCCAGCTCACTCCTTAAGGGGCTCAACACCGGGGAGCTGTTTTTT. Protein product: CASSLLKGLNTGELFF. The variable domain in full, with the rest retrieved from reference TRBV18 and TRBJ2-2, is NAGVMQNPRHLVRRRGQEARLRCSPMKGHSHVYWYRQLPEEGLKFMVYLQKENIIDESGMPKERFSAEFPKEGPSILRIQQVVRGDSAAYFCASSLLKGLNTGELFFGEGSRLTVL.

The chain couples TRBV7-2 to TRBJ1-2, with TRBD1 as a possible D gene (5 bases). The CDR3 spans 13 residues. Trimming removed 2 bases from V and 4 bases from J, with 8 bases in between. Germline lookup yields CDR1 SGHTA and CDR2 FQGNSA. CDR3 in DNA: TGTGCCAGCAGCTTACCAGGGCCCTATGGCTACACCTTC. It specifies CASSLPGPYGYTF. Together with reference TRBV7-2 and TRBJ1-2, the CDR3 gives the full variable domain: GAGVSQSPSNKVTEKGKDVELRCDPISGHTALYWYRQSLGQGLEFLIYFQGNSAPDKSGLPSDRFSAERTGGSVSTLTIQRTQQEDSAVYLCASSLPGPYGYTFGSGTRLTVV.

V and J are TRBV5-4 and TRBJ1-2, with D tentatively TRBD1 (6 bases). CDR3 length: 14 amino acids. Germline V gene lookup returns CDR1 SGHNT and CDR2 YYREEE (reference sequence). Trimming pared 5 bases from V and 5 bases from J, leaving 16 bases between. The CDR3: CASSGGGLGYGYTF. The CDR3 region has the DNA TGTGCCAGCAGTGGCGGGGGGCTGGGGTATGGCTACACCTTC. Full variable domain (remainder filled in from reference TRBV5-4 and TRBJ1-2): ETGVTQSPTHLIKTRGQQVTLRCSSQSGHNTVSWYQQALGQGPQFIFQYYREEENGRGNFPPRFSGLQFPNYSSELNVNALELDDSALYLCASSGGGLGYGYTFGSGTRLTVV.

In this sample, this clone is medium-sized (0.01 to 0.1%). The chain links TRBV25-1 to TRBJ2-7, with D tentatively TRBD1 (5 bases). This CDR3 is 13 amino acids long. Per germline, CDR1 MGHDK and CDR2 SYGVNS. Trimming took off 4 bases at V and 3 bases at J, with 10 bases between the two ends. CDR3 sequence: CASSVTGIYEQYF. CDR3 DNA sequence: TGTGCCAGCAGTGTCACAGGAATCTACGAGCAGTACTTC.

The chain carries TRBV7-3 and TRBJ2-1, with 10 bases aligning to TRBD1. The germline V gene encodes CDR1 SGHTA and CDR2 FQGTGA. The CDR3 consists of 16 residues. V gave up 3 bases and J gave up 6 bases; unmatched junction bases: 8. The CDR3: CASSFKQGTGANEQFF. DNA of the CDR3: TGTGCCAGCAGCTTCAAGCAGGGGACAGGGGCCAATGAGCAGTTCTTC.

Here the CDR3 reads CASRGTRGGNEKLFF. DNA of the CDR3: TGTGCCAGCAGGGGAACCAGGGGCGGGAATGAAAAACTGTTTTTT. The J gene is TRBJ1-4, the V gene TRBV28, with D tentatively TRBD1 (6 bases). The CDR3 sequence is 15 residues long. V lost 6 bases and J 5 bases, leaving 16 bases between the germline ends. Germline V gene lookup returns CDR1 MDHEN and CDR2 SYDVKM.

The gene calls are TRBV5-1 and TRBJ2-1; TRBD1 matches 8 bases. The CDR3 sequence is 14 residues long. Looked up from germline, CDR1 is SGHRS and CDR2 is YFSETQ. V gave up 0 bases and J gave up 13 bases; unmatched junction bases: 9. In DNA, the CDR3 is TGCGCCAGCAGCTTGGCCGTTGGGACAGGCTCCCAGTTCTTC. Its translation: CASSLAVGTGSQFF.